The 20 T cell receptor beta chains presented below share a single source sample, sequenced in a study of Graves' ophthalmopathy and Graves' hyperthyroidism. The authors amplified TCR beta CDR3 regions from RNA transcripts. Second-round multiplex PCR followed a first-round RT-PCR using HTBI primers. Via MiXCR, TCRdb re-called the multiplex PCR reads, giving one row per CDR3 protein. The repertoire holds hundreds of thousands of distinct CDR3 sequences, 40% seen once, with 35% to 55% in the top ten. The sample comprised peripheral blood. These receptor sequences come from an adult man with Graves' ophthalmopathy.

This clonotype was seen at least ten times. This chain joins TRBV7-6 and TRBJ2-7; 9 positions agree with TRBD2. J lost 2 bases, V lost 4 bases, and 6 bases had no gene match. This CDR3 contains 15 residues. CDR1 SGHVS and CDR2 FNYEAQ come from the germline V gene. The CDR3 protein is CASSSQAGGPYEQYF. CDR3 sequence (DNA): TGTGCCAGCAGCTCACAAGCGGGGGGTCCCTACGAGCAGTACTTC.

This clonotype was counted at least ten times. This rearrangement joins TRBV29-1 to TRBJ1-2, with D possibly TRBD1 on 6 matching bases. Germline V CDR1 and CDR2: SQVTM, ANQGSEA. Trimming left V 4 bases short and J 4 bases short, with 10 bases between. The CDR3 is made up of 12 amino acids. CDR3 in amino acids: CSVGGQPYGYTF. The CDR3 DNA reads as TGCAGCGTTGGGGGGCAACCCTATGGCTACACCTTC.

The chain recombines TRBV25-1 with TRBJ2-2; D ambiguous. CDR1 MGHDK and CDR2 SYGVNS come from the germline V gene. V lost 6 bases to trimming and J lost 5 bases, with 19 bases between them. This CDR3 has 16 amino acids. The DNA for the CDR3 is TGTGCCAGCAGCCCTATCGACATAAGGGAAACCGGGGAGCTGTTTTTT. Protein product: CASSPIDIRETGELFF.

For this clonotype: At one of its ends the junction is not consistent with the germline gene, which may arise from a read error. This sequence joins TRBV24-1 and TRBJ1-5; no firm D call. The CDR3 loop spans 15 amino acids. Germline loops: CDR1 KGHDR, CDR2 SFDVKD. CDR3 protein: CASSYKARGNQPQHF. CDR3 nucleotide sequence: TGTGCCAGCAGTTACAAGGCGAGAGGCAATCAGCCCCAGCATTTT.

The chain is built from TRBV7-2 and TRBJ1-2, with D unresolved. This CDR3 region has 15 residues. CDR1 is SGHTA and CDR2 is FQGNSA in the germline V gene. Trimming removed 3 bases at V and 0 bases at J, with 11 bases between. CDR3: CASSLEVGANYGYTF. Written as DNA, the CDR3 is TGTGCCAGCAGCTTGGAGGTGGGAGCTAACTATGGCTACACCTTC.

Worth noting for this clonotype: This may be a read error: a much more frequent sequence differs by one nucleotide. This is likely a read error, given that the CDR3 carries no conserved phenylalanine or tryptophan at its end. The gene calls are TRBV7-8 and TRBJ2-2, with D perhaps TRBD2 (6 bases). This CDR3 has 14 residues. With 4 bases removed from V and 5 bases from J, the gap between germline ends came to 11 bases. Per germline, CDR1 SGHVS and CDR2 FQNEAQ. CDR3 bases: TGTGCCAGCAGCTCCGGGAGCGGTACCGGGGAGCTGTTTTAT. This encodes CASSSGSGTGELFY.

The chain links TRBV7-2 to TRBJ2-7; weak D call: TRBD1 (6 bases). This CDR3 is built from 15 residues. The ends were cut back, 6 bases at V and 1 base at J, with 16 bases in the middle. Germline CDR1 reads SGHTA; CDR2 reads FQGNSA. The CDR3 reads CASRPTGYGSYEQYF. As DNA, the CDR3 is TGTGCCAGCAGACCAACAGGGTACGGTTCCTACGAGCAGTACTTC.

This clonotype was observed a handful of times. The chain links TRBV29-1 to TRBJ2-2, with 13 bases aligning to TRBD2. Germline V gene sequence: CDR1 SQVTM, CDR2 ANQGSEA. The J segment lost 1 base and the V segment lost 8 bases, leaving 7 bases of the junction unmatched. The CDR3 covers 16 residues. CDR3 sequence (DNA): TGCAGCACTTGGACTAGCGGGAGTAGGAACACCGGGGAGCTGTTTTTT. Its protein is CSTWTSGSRNTGELFF.

The chain combines TRBV25-1 with TRBJ1-5, with D possibly matching TRBD1 (6 bases). The V gene's germline CDR1 is MGHDK and CDR2 SYGVNS. The CDR3 is made up of 15 amino acids. V was shortened by 6 bases and J by 1 base, with 13 bases between the two germline ends. The CDR3 bases are TGTGCCAGCAGCCACATAACAGGGAGCAATCAGCCCCAGCATTTT. Translating gives CASSHITGSNQPQHF.

The V call is TRBV25-1, the J call TRBJ2-5; the match to TRBD2 covers 8 bases. The CDR3 is 16 amino acids. Germline CDR1 is MGHDK and CDR2 is SYGVNS. The V segment lost 6 bases and the J segment 1 base; nucleotides outside the gene matches: 10. The CDR3 region has the DNA TGTGCCAGCAGCTTGCGTAGCGGGAAGCGCCAAGAGACCCAGTACTTC. Translated: CASSLRSGKRQETQYF.

Details on this clonotype: This may come from a read error, since a much larger clone is one base off. The chain links TRBV11-1 to TRBJ2-1, with D perhaps matching TRBD2 (6 bases). Germline V CDR1 and CDR2: SGHAT, FQDESV (reference sequence). This CDR3 has 14 amino acids. Here the CDR3 DNA reads TGTACCAGCAGCTTGGGAGGCGCGTACAATGAGCAGTTCTTC. Residues: CTSSLGGAYNEQFF.

At least ten counts were recorded for this clonotype. The chain has TRBV19 and TRBJ2-2; tentatively, D is TRBD1 (5 bases). The V end lost 5 bases, the J end lost 13 bases, and 17 bases lay between the germline ends. Germline V CDR1 and CDR2: LNHDA, SQIVND (reference sequence). CDR3 length: 13 residues. CDR3 protein: CASSLETVRGLFF. In DNA, the CDR3 is TGTGCCAGTAGTTTGGAGACCGTAAGGGGGCTGTTTTTT.

This clonotype has more than one count but fewer than ten. The chain links TRBV11-2 to TRBJ1-3; D not resolved. Germline V lookup: CDR1 SGHAT, CDR2 FQNNGV. The CDR3 runs 12 residues. The V end was cut by 5 bases, the J end by 5 bases, with 7 bases between. The CDR3 loop reads CASSIDRNTIYF. Written as DNA, the CDR3 is TGTGCCAGCAGCATCGATAGAAACACCATATATTTT.

This clonotype was recorded many times. V usage is TRBV5-1 and J usage is TRBJ1-2, with 7 bases that match TRBD1. Per the germline V gene, CDR1 is SGHRS and CDR2 is YFSETQ. Trimming at V came to 1 base and at J to 8 bases, leaving 8 bases not matched to a gene. This CDR3 comprises 14 residues. The CDR3 spells CASSLRGQANGYTF. Here the CDR3 DNA reads TGCGCCAGCAGCTTGCGAGGACAGGCAAACGGCTACACCTTC.

This clonotype showed up many times. The chain combines TRBV19 with TRBJ2-7; D unresolved. Germline CDR1 is LNHDA and CDR2 is SQIVND (reference sequence). Trimming removed 3 bases from V and 2 bases from J, with 11 bases in between. This CDR3 region has 14 residues. This CDR3 is CASSIGVSTYEQYF. The CDR3 DNA reads as TGTGCCAGTAGTATCGGAGTATCGACCTACGAGCAGTACTTC.

The V gene is TRBV2, the J gene TRBJ2-7; D unresolved. TRBJ2-1 explains the end of the DNA better; the J call may be wrong. The length of the CDR3 is 15 residues. Germline V gene data show CDR1 as SNHLY and CDR2 as FYNNEI. The CDR3 nucleotides are TGTGCCAGCAGTGCCGTCGCCGGTCCAGCAAACGAGCAGTTCTTC. Translated: CASSAVAGPANEQFF.

The table lists this clonotype with a few counts. This rearrangement joins TRBV2 to TRBJ1-5; tentatively, D is TRBD1 (5 bases). The length of the CDR3 is 13 residues. Germline assignment: CDR1 SNHLY and CDR2 FYNNEI. The germline V and J ends were trimmed by 1 base and 9 bases, with 10 bases remaining between them. The chain's CDR3 is CASSEVAGAPQHF. In nucleotides, the CDR3 is TGTGCCAGCAGTGAAGTGGCCGGGGCGCCCCAGCATTTT.

The table lists this clonotype with many counts. The V gene is TRBV10-3, the J gene TRBJ1-1, with 8 bases matching TRBD1. The CDR3 runs 15 residues. V dropped 10 bases and J dropped 4; count of bases not matched to a gene: 14. Germline V gives CDR1 ENHRY, CDR2 SYGVKD. The DNA of the CDR3 is TGTGCCACCACCCCGGACAGGGATGCGGTCACTGAAGCTTTCTTT. This sequence encodes CATTPDRDAVTEAFF.

This clonotype has more than one count but fewer than ten. V usage is TRBV6-5 and J usage is TRBJ1-3, with D unclear. Germline CDR1 reads MNHEY; CDR2 reads SVGAGI. The CDR3 spans 13 residues. V lost 3 bases, J lost 2 bases, and 5 bases lay in between. The CDR3, as DNA: TGTGCCAGCAGTTATGGTGCTGGAAACACCATATATTTT. It specifies CASSYGAGNTIYF.

The rearrangement links TRBV11-2 to TRBJ1-6, with 7 bases matching TRBD1. J lost 10 bases, V lost 4 bases, and 13 bases had no gene match. The V gene's germline CDR1 is SGHAT and CDR2 FQNNGV. This CDR3 is built from 16 residues. This CDR3 is CASSSRNQQGMSPLHF. The DNA of the CDR3 is TGTGCCAGCAGCTCCAGAAACCAACAGGGGATGTCACCCCTCCACTTT.